Following are 20 T cell receptor beta chains from one sample sequenced in a study of T-cell reconstitution after alpha-beta-depleted transplantation in children (TCRdb year 2016). The method was PCR. TCRdb names Illumina HiSeq 2500 as the instrument used. Molecular barcoding was employed in the preparation of TCR libraries, with unique molecular identifiers being used to normalize TCRbeta repertoire quantification. Clones were called with MiXCR by TCRdb after fastp trimmed the public reads at Q25, and only in-frame beta chains were retained. Identical CDR3 protein sequences are pooled into one entry, listed with their most common genes and DNA. Recorded for this sample are around 480,000 distinct CDR3 sequences; about 31% of them occurred a single time. More than 2% of the sample is taken by the ten largest. The source material was PBMCs from the stem cell graft donor, sampled from the stem cell graft. These receptors originate from a human donor who donated a stem cell graft to a child with aplastic anemia.

The genes are TRBV29-1 and TRBJ1-4; the D is unclear. Germline V gives CDR1 SQVTM, CDR2 ANQGSEA. The ends were cut back, 4 bases at V and 2 bases at J, with 8 bases in the middle. The CDR3 runs 13 residues. CDR3 bases: TGCAGCGTTGGGGGTTCGACTAATGAAAAACTGTTTTTT. Translation: CSVGGSTNEKLFF.

Many counts were recorded for this clonotype. The CDR3 DNA reads as TGTGCCAGCAGCCCTACTAGCGGGAGTTACAATGAGCAGTTCTTC. It is translated as CASSPTSGSYNEQFF. This chain connects TRBV12-3 or TRBV12-4 to TRBJ2-1; 11 positions match TRBD2. J was trimmed by 4 bases and V by 6 bases; bases with no gene match: 5. The CDR3 has 15 residues.

This chain uses TRBV5-5 with TRBJ2-7; no clear D gene. From germline, CDR1 is SGHKS and CDR2 YYEKEE (reference sequence). The CDR3 runs to 12 residues. V lost 7 bases and J lost 6, with 14 bases in between. CDR3 residues: CASGSSIGEQYV. The CDR3 coding sequence is TGTGCCAGCGGGTCGTCTATAGGCGAGCAGTACGTC.

The chain links TRBV28 to TRBJ2-5; TRBD2 might be the D (6 bases). CDR3 length: 14 amino acids. CDR1 is MDHEN, CDR2 SYDVKM, per germline. V was clipped by 4 bases and J by 1 base, with 10 bases between them. Written as DNA, the CDR3 is TGTGCCAGCAGTTATGGCGGGACCCAAGAGACCCAGTACTTC. Amino acids: CASSYGGTQETQYF.

The chain uses TRBV10-3 and TRBJ2-7, with 12 bases aligning to TRBD2. This CDR3 region has 16 residues. CDR1 ENHRY and CDR2 SYGVKD come from the germline V gene. With V trimmed by 3 bases and J by 4 bases, 7 bases remained unmatched. The CDR3 loop reads CAISDLGLAGKYEQYF. CDR3 DNA sequence: TGTGCCATCAGTGATCTCGGACTAGCGGGAAAATACGAGCAGTACTTC.

This clonotype turned up a few times. This sequence joins TRBV12-3 or TRBV12-4 and TRBJ2-1; 9 nucleotides match TRBD1. V shed 0 bases, J shed 3 bases, and the junction held 3 bases outside the gene matches. The CDR3 spans 16 residues. CDR3 sequence reads: CASSLAGTGNYNEQFF. CDR3 in DNA: TGTGCCAGCAGTTTAGCCGGGACAGGGAACTACAATGAGCAGTTCTTC.

This clonotype was picked up a small number of times. The CDR3 loop is CASSLQGPSEAFF. CDR3 nucleotide sequence: TGTGCCAGCTCACTGCAGGGACCCTCTGAAGCTTTCTTT. The chain employs TRBV18 and TRBJ1-1; D perhaps matches TRBD1 (5 bases). This CDR3 spans 13 amino acids. Per the germline V gene, CDR1 is KGHSH and CDR2 is LQKENI. The V and J ends lost 4 bases and 6 bases respectively, with 12 bases between them.

The CDR3 bases are TGTGCCAGCAGCCAACTGGACCGAATGAAGGGCTACACCTTC. It is translated as CASSQLDRMKGYTF. The chain recombines TRBV3-1 with TRBJ1-2, with no clear D. V was pared by 2 bases and J by 8 bases, with 15 bases between. Germline V gives CDR1 LGHDT, CDR2 YNNKEL (reference sequence). The CDR3 runs to 14 residues.

This sequence joins TRBV12-3 or TRBV12-4 and TRBJ1-6, with 10 positions matching TRBD1. V lost 5 bases to trimming and J lost 9 bases; unmatched junction nucleotides: 4. The CDR3 extends over 14 amino acids. Here the CDR3 DNA reads TGTGCCAGCAGTCTCGGGACAGGGGCTTCACCCCTCCACTTT. This encodes CASSLGTGASPLHF.

The chain carries TRBV12-3 or TRBV12-4 and TRBJ2-1; the match to TRBD2 covers 8 bases. Trimming removed 1 base from V and 3 bases from J; junction bases left unmatched: 2. The length of the CDR3 is 15 residues. The CDR3 spells CASSLGTSFYNEQFF. As DNA, the CDR3 is TGTGCCAGCAGTTTAGGGACTAGCTTCTACAATGAGCAGTTCTTC.

The CDR3 DNA sequence: TGTGCCAGCAGCCAAGATAGTTTCGGGGTCAGTGAGCAGTTCTTC. Amino acids: CASSQDSFGVSEQFF. The J gene is TRBJ2-1, the V gene TRBV3-1, with D possibly TRBD2 on 5 matching bases. The CDR3 is 15 residues long. Per the germline V gene, CDR1 is LGHDT and CDR2 is YNNKEL (reference sequence). V was trimmed by 0 bases and J by 9 bases, leaving 15 bases between them.

The rearrangement uses TRBV7-8 and TRBJ1-5; no clear D gene. V was trimmed by 1 base and J by 3 bases, leaving 7 bases between them. The germline V gene encodes CDR1 SGHVS and CDR2 FQNEAQ. The CDR3 has 14 residues. CDR3 sequence: CASSLGGNNQPQHF. CDR3 sequence (DNA): TGTGCCAGCAGCTTAGGAGGGAACAATCAGCCCCAGCATTTT.

The chain joins TRBV5-5 to TRBJ1-2; D unresolved. The CDR3 totals 14 residues. Germline values: CDR1 SGHKS, CDR2 YYEKEE (reference sequence). V lost 3 bases, J lost 7 bases, and 16 bases lay in between. CDR3 sequence (DNA): TGTGCCAGCAGCTGGGAAGGCCCCTCTAGTGGCTACACCTTC. Protein product: CASSWEGPSSGYTF.

The chain combines TRBV13 with TRBJ2-7; 10 positions agree with TRBD1. Per germline, CDR1 PRHDT and CDR2 FYEKMQ (reference sequence). This CDR3 spans 17 amino acids. Trimming took 0 bases from V and 2 from J; bases not matched to a gene: 7. In nucleotides, the CDR3 is TGTGCCAGCAGCTTAGGCCACCGGACAGGGGGAACCTACGAGCAGTACGTC. It yields the protein CASSLGHRTGGTYEQYV.

This clonotype was seen only a few times. This sequence joins TRBV20-1 and TRBJ2-7, with D uncertain. The V end was cut by 0 bases, the J end by 0 bases, with 9 bases between. The CDR3 spans 14 residues. Germline V lookup: CDR1 DFQATT, CDR2 SNEGSKA (reference sequence). In nucleotides, the CDR3 is TGCAGTGCTAGAGATTTAAAGAGCTCCTACGAGCAGTACTTC. This gives the protein CSARDLKSSYEQYF.

This chain connects TRBV7-2 to TRBJ2-1; either TRBD1 or TRBD2 may supply D (5 bases each). Looked up from germline, CDR1 is SGHTA and CDR2 is FQGNSA. V was cut by 6 bases and J by 10 bases, with 19 bases left in between. CDR3 length equals 14 residues. The CDR3 is CASRASGTDGEQFF. The CDR3 DNA reads TGTGCCAGCAGGGCATCCGGGACGGACGGAGAGCAGTTCTTC.

V is TRBV15 and J is TRBJ2-2, with a tentative D call TRBD2 (5 bases). This CDR3 contains 15 residues. Germline CDR1 LNHNV, CDR2 YYDKDF (reference sequence). Trimming pared 1 base from V and 8 bases from J, leaving 14 bases between. CDR3 protein: CATSRGGSATGELFF. CDR3 bases: TGTGCCACCAGCAGAGGAGGGTCCGCGACAGGGGAGCTGTTTTTT.

This chain links TRBV7-2 with TRBJ2-2, with D possibly TRBD1 on 5 matching bases. The CDR3 loop spans 16 amino acids. Germline CDR1 and CDR2: SGHTA and FQGNSA. V shed 6 bases and J shed 3 bases, with 17 bases lying between them. Here the CDR3 DNA reads TGTGCCAGCAGATTGACGGGTTTAGGGGACACCGGGGAGCTGTTTTTT. This sequence encodes CASRLTGLGDTGELFF.

This clonotype was recorded a few times. J is TRBJ2-3 and V is TRBV12-3 or TRBV12-4, with 10 bases matching TRBD2. V was pared by 3 bases and J by 5 bases, with 2 bases of the junction left unmatched. The CDR3 totals 14 residues. DNA of the CDR3: TGTGCCAGCAGTTTGAGCGGGAGGGGAGATACGCAGTATTTT. It translates to CASSLSGRGDTQYF.

This clonotype occurred a few times. The J gene is TRBJ1-1, the V gene TRBV29-1; 7 positions agree with TRBD1. Germline lookup yields CDR1 SQVTM and CDR2 ANQGSEA. This CDR3 comprises 14 residues. Germline trimming cut 7 bases from V and 0 bases from J; bases unmatched to any gene: 8. The CDR3 nucleotides read TGCAGCGCCCCAGGGGGGCCGATGAACACTGAAGCTTTCTTT. Translating gives CSAPGGPMNTEAFF.